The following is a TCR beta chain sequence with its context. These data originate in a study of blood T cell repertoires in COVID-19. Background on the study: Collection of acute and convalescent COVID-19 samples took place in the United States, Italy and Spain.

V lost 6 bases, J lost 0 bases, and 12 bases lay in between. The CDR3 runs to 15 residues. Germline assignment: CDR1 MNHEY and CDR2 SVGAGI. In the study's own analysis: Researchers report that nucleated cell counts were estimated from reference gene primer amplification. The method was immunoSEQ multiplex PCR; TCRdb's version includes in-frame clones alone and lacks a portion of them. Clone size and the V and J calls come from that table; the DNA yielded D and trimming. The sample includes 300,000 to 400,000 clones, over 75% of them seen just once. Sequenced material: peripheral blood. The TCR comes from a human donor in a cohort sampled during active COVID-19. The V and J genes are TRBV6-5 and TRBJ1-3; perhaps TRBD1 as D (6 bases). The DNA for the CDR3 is TGTGCCAGCAGGCCGGGGGGCTCCTCTGGAAACACCATATATTTT. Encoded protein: CASRPGGSSGNTIYF.